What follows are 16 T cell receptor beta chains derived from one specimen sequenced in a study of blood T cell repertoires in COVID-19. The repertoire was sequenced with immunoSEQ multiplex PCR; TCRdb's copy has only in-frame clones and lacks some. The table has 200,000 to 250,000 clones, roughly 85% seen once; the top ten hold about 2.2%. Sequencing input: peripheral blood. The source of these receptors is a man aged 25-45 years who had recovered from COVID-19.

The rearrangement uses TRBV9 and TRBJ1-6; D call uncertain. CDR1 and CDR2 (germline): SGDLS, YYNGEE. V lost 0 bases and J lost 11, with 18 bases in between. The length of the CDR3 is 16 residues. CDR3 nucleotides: TGTGCCAGCAGCGTAGGAAGAGGCTTGGGAGGGACACCCCTCCACTTT. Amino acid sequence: CASSVGRGLGGTPLHF. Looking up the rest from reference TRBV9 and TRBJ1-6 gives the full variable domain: DSGVTQTPKHLITATGQRVTLRCSPRSGDLSVYWYQQSLDQGLQFLIQYYNGEERAKGNILERFSAQQFPDLHSELNLSSLELGDSALYFCASSVGRGLGGTPLHFGNGTRLTVT.

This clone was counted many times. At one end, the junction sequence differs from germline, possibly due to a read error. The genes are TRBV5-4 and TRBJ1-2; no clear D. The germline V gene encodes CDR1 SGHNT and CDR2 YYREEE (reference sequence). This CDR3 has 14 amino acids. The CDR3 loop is CASTLESANYGYTF. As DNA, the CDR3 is TGTGCCAGCACCTTGGAGTCGGCTAACTATGGCTACACCTTC.

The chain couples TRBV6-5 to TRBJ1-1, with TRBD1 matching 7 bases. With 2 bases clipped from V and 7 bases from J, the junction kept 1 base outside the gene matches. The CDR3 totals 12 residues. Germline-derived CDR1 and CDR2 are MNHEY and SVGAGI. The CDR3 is CASSYRDSEAFF. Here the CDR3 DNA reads TGTGCCAGCAGTTACAGGGACAGTGAAGCTTTCTTT.

The CDR3 DNA follows: TGCAGCGGGTCACTCCTTGGTGGCTACACCTTC. Its translation is CSGSLLGGYTF. The chain joins TRBV29-1 to TRBJ1-2; D remains unclear. Trimming shortened V by 7 bases and J by 7 bases, and 13 bases separated the two germline ends. The CDR3 sequence is 11 residues long. Germline V gene data show CDR1 as SQVTM and CDR2 as ANQGSEA.

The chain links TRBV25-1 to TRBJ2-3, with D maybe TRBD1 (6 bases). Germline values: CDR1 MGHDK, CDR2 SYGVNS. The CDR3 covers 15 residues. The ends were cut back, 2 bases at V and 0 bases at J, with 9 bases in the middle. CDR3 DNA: TGTGCCAGCAGTGAAACAGGGTTCAGCACAGATACGCAGTATTTT. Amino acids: CASSETGFSTDTQYF.

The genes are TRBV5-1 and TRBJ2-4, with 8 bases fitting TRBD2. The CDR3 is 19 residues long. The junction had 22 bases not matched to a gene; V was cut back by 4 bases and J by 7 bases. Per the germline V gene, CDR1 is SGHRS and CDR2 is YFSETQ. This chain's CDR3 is CASSAGGSGRLRLGNIQYF. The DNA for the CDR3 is TGCGCCAGCAGCGCGGGGGGTAGTGGTCGGTTGCGGTTGGGGAACATTCAGTACTTC. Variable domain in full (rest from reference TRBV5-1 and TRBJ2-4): KAGVTQTPRYLIKTRGQQVTLSCSPISGHRSVSWYQQTPGQGLQFLFEYFSETQRNKGNFPGRFSGRQFSNSRSEMNVSTLELGDSALYLCASSAGGSGRLRLGNIQYFGAGTRLSVL.

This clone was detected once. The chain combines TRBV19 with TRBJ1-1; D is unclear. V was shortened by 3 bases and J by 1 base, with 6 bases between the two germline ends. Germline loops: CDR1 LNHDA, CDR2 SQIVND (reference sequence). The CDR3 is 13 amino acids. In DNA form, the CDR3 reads TGTGCCAGTAGTATTATTAGGAACACTGAAGCTTTCTTT. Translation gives CASSIIRNTEAFF.

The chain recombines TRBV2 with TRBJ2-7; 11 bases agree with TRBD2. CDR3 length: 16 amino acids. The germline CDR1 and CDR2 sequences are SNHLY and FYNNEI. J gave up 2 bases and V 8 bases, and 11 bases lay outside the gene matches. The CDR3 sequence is CASLLTPGLAAYEQYF. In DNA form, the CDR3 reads TGTGCCAGCCTCCTTACCCCGGGACTAGCGGCCTACGAGCAGTACTTC. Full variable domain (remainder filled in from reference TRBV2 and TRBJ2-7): EPEVTQTPSHQVTQMGQEVILRCVPISNHLYFYWYRQILGQKVEFLVSFYNNEISEKSEIFDDQFSVERPDGSNFTLKIRSTKLEDSAMYFCASLLTPGLAAYEQYFGPGTRLTVT.

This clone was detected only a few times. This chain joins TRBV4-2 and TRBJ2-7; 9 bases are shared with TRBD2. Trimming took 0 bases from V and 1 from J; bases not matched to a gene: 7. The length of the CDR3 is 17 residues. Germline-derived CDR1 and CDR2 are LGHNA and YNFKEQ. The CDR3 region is CASSQDWASGASYEQYF. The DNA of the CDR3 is TGTGCCAGCAGCCAAGACTGGGCTAGCGGGGCTTCCTACGAGCAGTACTTC.

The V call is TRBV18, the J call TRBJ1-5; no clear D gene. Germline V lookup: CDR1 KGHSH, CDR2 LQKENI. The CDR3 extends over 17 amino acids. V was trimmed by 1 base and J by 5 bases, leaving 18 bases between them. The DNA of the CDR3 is TGTGCCAGCTCACCACGGTCAGCGTCTGGAAATGATCAGCCCCAGCATTTT. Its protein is CASSPRSASGNDQPQHF.

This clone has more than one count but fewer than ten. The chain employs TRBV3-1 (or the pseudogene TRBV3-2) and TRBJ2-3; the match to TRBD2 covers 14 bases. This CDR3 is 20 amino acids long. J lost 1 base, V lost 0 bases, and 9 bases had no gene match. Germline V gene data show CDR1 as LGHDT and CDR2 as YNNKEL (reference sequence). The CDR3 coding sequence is TGTGCCAGCAGCCAAGAAGGACTAGCGGGGGGCCCTTCTCGCACAGATACGCAGTATTTT. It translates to CASSQEGLAGGPSRTDTQYF.

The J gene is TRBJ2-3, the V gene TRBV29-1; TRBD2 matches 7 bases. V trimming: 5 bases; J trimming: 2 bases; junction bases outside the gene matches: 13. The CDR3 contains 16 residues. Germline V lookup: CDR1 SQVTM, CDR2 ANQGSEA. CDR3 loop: CSVNGGGGVPTDTQYF. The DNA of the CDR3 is TGCAGCGTTAATGGAGGCGGGGGAGTTCCCACAGATACGCAGTATTTT.

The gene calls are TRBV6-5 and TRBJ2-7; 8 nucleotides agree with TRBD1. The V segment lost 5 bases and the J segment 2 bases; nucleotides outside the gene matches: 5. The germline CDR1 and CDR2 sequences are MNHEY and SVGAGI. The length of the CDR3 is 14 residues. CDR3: CASSQDREPYEQYF. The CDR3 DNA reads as TGTGCCAGCAGTCAGGACAGGGAGCCCTACGAGCAGTACTTC.

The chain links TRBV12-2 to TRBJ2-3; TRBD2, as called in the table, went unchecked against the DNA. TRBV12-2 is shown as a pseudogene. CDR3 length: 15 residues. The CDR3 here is CASRNRLRPTDTQYF. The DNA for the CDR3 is TGTGCAAGTCGCAACCGACTAAGGCCCACAGATACGCAGTATTTT.

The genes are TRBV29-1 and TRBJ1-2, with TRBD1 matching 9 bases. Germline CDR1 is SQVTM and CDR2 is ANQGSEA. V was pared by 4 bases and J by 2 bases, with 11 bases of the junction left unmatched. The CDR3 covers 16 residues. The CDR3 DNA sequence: TGCAGCGTTGTCACAGGGGGCGCGTCCTCCAACTATGGCTACACCTTC. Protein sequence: CSVVTGGASSNYGYTF.

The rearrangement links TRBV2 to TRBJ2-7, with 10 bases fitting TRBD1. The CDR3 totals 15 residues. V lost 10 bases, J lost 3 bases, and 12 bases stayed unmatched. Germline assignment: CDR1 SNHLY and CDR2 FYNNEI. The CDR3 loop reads CAILYNRDRGYEQYF. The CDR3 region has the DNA TGTGCCATCCTATATAACCGGGACAGGGGCTACGAGCAGTACTTC.